The T cell receptor beta chain under discussion was sequenced for a study of T cell responses to AZD1222 COVID-19 vaccine. Across the whole study: Second-dose recipients at about 4 or about 12 weeks were treated as one pooled group.

TCRdb keeps only in-frame clones here, not all; method: immunoSEQ multiplex PCR. The repertoire includes roughly 130,000 clones, about 82% of them detected once, and 10% to 15% sits in the top ten. To note about this clone: The target antigen is unknown.

The study, taken as a whole, reports: Unmutated variant regions reportedly attract nearly half of all spike-specific TCRs. Across the whole spike, CD4 TCRs peaked at regions 160-218 and 743-854.

Germline V gene sequence: CDR1 KGHSH, CDR2 LQKENI. The CDR3 is 15 residues long. Trimming left V 2 bases short and J 5 bases short, with 10 bases between. The receptor's source is an adult in good health. This specimen consisted of peripheral blood, obtained on day 0 of AZD1222 vaccination. The J gene is TRBJ1-6, the V gene TRBV18, with D possibly being TRBD1 (6 bases). Here the CDR3 reads CASSPVAGDNSPLHF. In nucleotides, the CDR3 is TGTGCCAGCTCACCAGTGGCAGGGGATAATTCACCCCTCCACTTT.